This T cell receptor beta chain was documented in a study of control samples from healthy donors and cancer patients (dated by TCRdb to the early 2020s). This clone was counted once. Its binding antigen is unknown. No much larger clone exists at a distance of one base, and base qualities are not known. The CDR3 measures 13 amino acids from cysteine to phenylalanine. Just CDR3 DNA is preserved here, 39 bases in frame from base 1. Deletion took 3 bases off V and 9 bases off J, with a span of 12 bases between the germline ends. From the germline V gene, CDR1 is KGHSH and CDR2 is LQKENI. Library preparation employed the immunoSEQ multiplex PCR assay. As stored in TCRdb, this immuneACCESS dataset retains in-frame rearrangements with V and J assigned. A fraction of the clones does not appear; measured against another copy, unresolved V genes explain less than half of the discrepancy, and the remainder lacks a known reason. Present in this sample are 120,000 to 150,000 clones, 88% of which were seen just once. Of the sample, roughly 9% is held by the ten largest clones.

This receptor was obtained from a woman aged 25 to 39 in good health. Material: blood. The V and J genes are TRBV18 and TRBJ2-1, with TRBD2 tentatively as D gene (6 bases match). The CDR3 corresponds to CASSPGLFIEQFF. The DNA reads TGTGCCAGCTCACCCGGACTATTCATTGAGCAGTTCTTC.